These 14 T cell receptor beta chains came from one sample sequenced in a study of response to subunit inactivated influenza vaccine. TCRdb processed the RT-PCR reads anew with MiXCR; each CDR3 protein has one entry. The data show hundreds of thousands of distinct CDR3 sequences, with 15% to 19% seen just once and roughly 10% held by the top ten. The material was PBMCs from blood, obtained 11 to 12 days after vaccination. Receptors originate from a man aged 50 to 59 who received an inactivated influenza vaccine.

This clonotype was detected only a few times. The V call is TRBV12-3 or TRBV12-4, the J call TRBJ2-7, with no clear D. The ends were cut back, 3 bases at V and 3 bases at J, with 9 bases in the middle. This CDR3 is 13 amino acids long. CDR3 nucleotide sequence: TGTGCCAGCAGTTTTGTACAGAACTACGAGCAGTACTTC. This translates into CASSFVQNYEQYF.

The V and J genes are TRBV4-3 and TRBJ2-2; weak D call: TRBD2 (6 bases). This CDR3 region has 16 residues. Germline CDR1 is LGHNA and CDR2 is YSLEER. The V end lost 0 bases, the J end lost 7 bases, and 15 bases lay between the germline ends. The CDR3 sequence: CASSQDLVRGGGELFF. The CDR3 DNA sequence: TGCGCCAGCAGCCAAGATCTGGTGCGGGGTGGCGGGGAGCTGTTTTTT.

The V call is TRBV5-6, the J call TRBJ2-1; TRBD2 aligns across 8 bases. Looked up from germline, CDR1 is SGHDT and CDR2 is YYEEEE. Trimming at V came to 0 bases and at J to 6 bases, leaving 5 bases not matched to a gene. This CDR3 comprises 15 residues. The CDR3 sequence: CASSLVSGAINEQFF. As DNA, the CDR3 is TGTGCCAGCAGCTTGGTTAGCGGGGCTATCAATGAGCAGTTCTTC. Together with reference TRBV5-6 and TRBJ2-1, the CDR3 gives the full variable domain: DAGVTQSPTHLIKTRGQQVTLRCSPKSGHDTVSWYQQALGQGPQFIFQYYEEEERQRGNFPDRFSGHQFPNYSSELNVNALLLGDSALYLCASSLVSGAINEQFFGPGTRLTVL.

The rearrangement links TRBV24-1 to TRBJ1-1; D is uncertain. V was pared by 4 bases and J by 4 bases, with 9 bases between. Germline assignment: CDR1 KGHDR and CDR2 SFDVKD. There are 13 residues in the CDR3. CDR3 sequence (DNA): TGTGCCACCAGTGACCCCTCAAGCACTGAAGCTTTCTTT. The encoded protein is CATSDPSSTEAFF.

The chain recombines TRBV7-2 with TRBJ2-3, with 10 bases fitting TRBD2. CDR3 length: 17 amino acids. Germline loops: CDR1 SGHTA, CDR2 FQGNSA. With 5 bases clipped from V and 4 bases from J, the junction kept 12 bases outside the gene matches. CDR3 nucleotide sequence: TGTGCCAGCAGCCCTGCACCTTCTAGCGGGAGAGCAGATACGCAGTATTTT. This sequence encodes CASSPAPSSGRADTQYF.

The rearrangement uses TRBV20-1 and TRBJ2-1, with 7 bases identical to TRBD2. CDR3 length: 16 residues. Losses at the gene ends were 0 bases for V and 0 bases for J; bases not matched to a gene: 5. The germline CDR1 and CDR2 sequences are DFQATT and SNEGSKA (reference sequence). In nucleotides, the CDR3 is TGCAGTGCTAGAGATTTCCTAGCGGTCTCCTACAATGAGCAGTTCTTC. It translates to CSARDFLAVSYNEQFF.

V is TRBV4-3 and J is TRBJ2-3, with 7 bases identical to TRBD2. Per germline, CDR1 LGHNA and CDR2 YSLEER. This CDR3 comprises 16 residues. J lost 6 bases, V lost 1 base, and 10 bases had no gene match. CDR3 in DNA: TGCGCCAGCAGCCAAGGTTCCCCTAGCGGAGGGGATACGCAGTATTTT. The encoded protein is CASSQGSPSGGDTQYF.

The V and J genes are TRBV5-1 and TRBJ2-2; 7 bases are shared with TRBD1. Trimming took 1 base from V and 0 from J; bases not matched to a gene: 3. The CDR3 covers 16 residues. The germline CDR1 and CDR2 sequences are SGHRS and YFSETQ. Here the CDR3 reads CASSLPGTANTGELFF. The CDR3 region has the DNA TGCGCCAGCAGCTTGCCTGGGACAGCGAACACCGGGGAGCTGTTTTTT.

V usage is TRBV27 and J usage is TRBJ1-1; no clear D. This CDR3 has 15 residues. Trimming removed 0 bases from V and 0 bases from J, with 8 bases in between. Germline CDR1 is MNHEY and CDR2 is SMNVEV (reference sequence). The CDR3, as DNA: TGTGCCAGCAGTTTATCCTTCGGTCTGAACACTGAAGCTTTCTTT. This sequence encodes CASSLSFGLNTEAFF.

This clonotype has more than one count but fewer than ten. This chain joins TRBV9 and TRBJ2-2, with a weak D call TRBD1 (5 bases). The germline gives CDR1 SGDLS, CDR2 YYNGEE. Trimming shortened V by 0 bases and J by 4 bases, and 7 bases separated the two germline ends. The CDR3 extends over 14 amino acids. In DNA form, the CDR3 reads TGTGCCAGCAGCGTAGTAGGGGTCACCGGGGAGCTGTTTTTT. It codes for CASSVVGVTGELFF.

The gene calls are TRBV9 and TRBJ2-1; either TRBD1 or TRBD2 may fit D (5 bases each). Looked up from germline, CDR1 is SGDLS and CDR2 is YYNGEE. This CDR3 region has 18 residues. Trimming left V 3 bases short and J 6 bases short, with 25 bases between. The DNA for the CDR3 is TGTGCCAGCAGCGCATACGGGACCGATCGAGATCTTGCCAATGAGCAGTTCTTC. Amino acids: CASSAYGTDRDLANEQFF.

This clonotype appeared a few times. The chain links TRBV7-9 to TRBJ2-2, with D perhaps TRBD1 (5 bases). The CDR3 covers 16 residues. Trimming cost V 10 bases and J 2 bases, with 20 bases left between them. The germline V gene encodes CDR1 SEHNR and CDR2 FQNEAQ (reference sequence). In nucleotides, the CDR3 is TGTGCCACCCGAACTACAGGCTCCCCTAACACCGGGGAGCTGTTTTTT. Translation gives CATRTTGSPNTGELFF. Variable domain in full (rest from reference TRBV7-9 and TRBJ2-2): DTGVSQNPRHKITKRGQNVTFRCDPISEHNRLYWYRQTLGQGPEFLTYFQNEAQLEKSRLLSDRFSAERPKGSFSTLEIQRTEQGDSAMYLCATRTTGSPNTGELFFGEGSRLTVL.

The sample holds many counts of this clonotype. The CDR3 DNA is TGTGCCAGCAACATACAGCTTGACCTCCGATCCGACCAGTACTTC. This encodes CASNIQLDLRSDQYF. V is TRBV5-5 and J is TRBJ2-7; D is unresolved. V was clipped by 6 bases and J by 10 bases, with 26 bases between them. The V gene's germline CDR1 is SGHKS and CDR2 YYEKEE (reference sequence). The CDR3 spans 15 residues.

The CDR3 reads CASSSFGTGKRGYTF. The CDR3 bases are TGTGCCAGCAGCTCCTTCGGGACAGGGAAGAGGGGCTACACCTTC. This rearrangement joins TRBV5-6 to TRBJ1-2, with 9 bases matching TRBD1. The V segment lost 3 bases and the J segment 8 bases; nucleotides outside the gene matches: 11. CDR3 size: 15 residues. Germline CDR1 and CDR2: SGHDT and YYEEEE.